Below, 16 T cell receptor beta chains from the same sample are listed, as sequenced in a study of T cells in Graves' hyperthyroidism and ophthalmopathy. Amplification of TCR beta CDR3 regions used RNA as the template. The TCR CDR3 was amplified in a first-round RT-PCR using the HTBI primer set. TCRdb re-derived calls from the multiplex PCR reads in MiXCR, one entry per CDR3 protein. The sample records 300,000 to 400,000 distinct CDR3 sequences, roughly 15% being singletons. Input material: blood. These receptors all stem from a woman aged 25 to 39 with Graves' ophthalmopathy.

At least ten counts were recorded for this clonotype. The chain carries TRBV18 and TRBJ2-3, with D possibly TRBD2 on 7 matching bases. CDR1 is KGHSH and CDR2 is LQKENI in the germline V gene. Between the trimmed V and J ends, which lost 3 bases and 0 bases, there was a span of 10 bases. The CDR3 totals 15 residues. The CDR3 reads CASSPRGASTDTQYF. The CDR3 coding sequence is TGTGCCAGCTCACCCCGGGGGGCAAGCACAGATACGCAGTATTTT. Drawing the rest from reference TRBV18 and TRBJ2-3, the complete variable domain is NAGVMQNPRHLVRRRGQEARLRCSPMKGHSHVYWYRQLPEEGLKFMVYLQKENIIDESGMPKERFSAEFPKEGPSILRIQQVVRGDSAAYFCASSPRGASTDTQYFGPGTRLTVL.

With respect to this clonotype: One end of the junction varies from germline; a read error may be responsible. V and J are TRBV29-1 and TRBJ2-7; D gene ambiguous. Germline assignment: CDR1 SQVTM and CDR2 ANQGSEA. The CDR3 covers 12 residues. The CDR3 sequence is CSVGSSSYEKYF. CDR3 bases: TGCAGCGTTGGCTCAAGCTCCTACGAGAAGTACTTC.

The sample holds many counts of this clonotype. This chain links TRBV29-1 with TRBJ2-3, with D perhaps matching TRBD1 or TRBD2 (5 bases each). From germline, CDR1 is SQVTM and CDR2 ANQGSEA. The length of the CDR3 is 18 residues. Trimming shortened V by 6 bases and J by 0 bases, and 25 bases separated the two germline ends. The CDR3 nucleotides read TGCAGCGTCACGGGGCAGAGCGTCGACAGACCTAGCACAGATACGCAGTATTTT. Protein sequence: CSVTGQSVDRPSTDTQYF.

This clonotype was seen ten or more times. This chain uses TRBV12-3 or TRBV12-4 with TRBJ1-1; D not certain. V lost 4 bases, J lost 7 bases, and 7 bases lay in between. CDR3 length: 11 amino acids. The CDR3 nucleotides read TGTGCCAGCAGTTCTGTTGGTGAAGCTTTCTTT. Residues: CASSSVGEAFF.

This clonotype was seen many times. J is TRBJ1-4 and V is TRBV3-1; D remains unclear. Looked up from germline, CDR1 is LGHDT and CDR2 is YNNKEL (reference sequence). The V end was cut by 1 base, the J end by 7 bases, with 7 bases between. The CDR3 has 13 residues. The CDR3: CASSQGRVEKLFF. In DNA form, the CDR3 reads TGTGCCAGCAGCCAAGGACGTGTTGAAAAACTGTTTTTT.

This clonotype was detected a few times. The V and J genes are TRBV19 and TRBJ2-5; maybe TRBD2 (7 bases). The CDR3 spans 14 residues. V gave up 7 bases and J gave up 3 bases, with 15 bases separating them. Germline CDR1 reads LNHDA; CDR2 reads SQIVND (reference sequence). DNA for the CDR3: TGTGCCAGTACCAGAGGGGGGGGCGAAGAGACCCAGTACTTC. Encoded protein: CASTRGGGEETQYF. Supplemented by reference TRBV19 and TRBJ2-5, the full variable domain reads DGGITQSPKYLFRKEGQNVTLSCEQNLNHDAMYWYRQDPGQGLRLIYYSQIVNDFQKGDIAEGYSVSREKKESFPLTVTSAQKNPTAFYLCASTRGGGEETQYFGPGTRLLVL.

In its sample, this clonotype was seen many times. The chain joins TRBV28 to TRBJ2-4; possibly TRBD1 or TRBD2 for D (5 bases each). Germline-derived CDR1 and CDR2 are MDHEN and SYDVKM. Trimming cost V 3 bases and J 6 bases, with 12 bases left between them. The CDR3 extends over 14 amino acids. For the CDR3, the DNA is TGTGCCAGCAGTTTTGGGGGTTCGGTAAACATTCAGTACTTC. It is translated as CASSFGGSVNIQYF.

This clonotype was found a few times. The rearrangement joins TRBV5-6 to TRBJ2-1; weak D call: TRBD1 (5 bases). V lost 3 bases, J lost 7 bases, and 8 bases lay in between. CDR3 length equals 12 residues. The germline CDR1 and CDR2 sequences are SGHDT and YYEEEE. CDR3 nucleotides: TGTGCCAGCAGCTACAGGTGGAATGAGCAGTTCTTC. Translated: CASSYRWNEQFF.

This clonotype was observed a single time. The rearrangement links TRBV5-4 to TRBJ2-7; D remains unclear. Germline CDR1 reads SGHNT; CDR2 reads YYREEE (reference sequence). This CDR3 has 13 amino acids. V was trimmed by 0 bases and J by 3 bases, leaving 7 bases between them. This CDR3 is CASSLDAFYEQYF. DNA for the CDR3: TGTGCCAGCAGCTTGGATGCCTTCTACGAGCAGTACTTC.

This clonotype has just a few counts. CDR3 DNA: TGTGCCTGGATGGAAGGAAGCTCTGGGGCCAACGTCCTGACTTTC. Translating it yields CAWMEGSSGANVLTF. The chain joins TRBV30 to TRBJ2-6; D gene unclear. Trimming removed 4 bases at V and 0 bases at J, with 10 bases between. Germline assignment: CDR1 GTSNPN and CDR2 SVGIG (reference sequence). The CDR3 runs to 15 residues.

This clonotype was seen at least ten times. The rearrangement links TRBV19 to TRBJ1-5, with unresolved D. This CDR3 contains 14 residues. Germline V gives CDR1 LNHDA, CDR2 SQIVND (reference sequence). The V end was cut by 11 bases, the J end by 9 bases, with 23 bases between. As DNA, the CDR3 is TGTGCCTCAGTAGGGTGGGCAGGTGAGCGGCCCCAGCATTTT. Encoded protein: CASVGWAGERPQHF. Variable domain in full (rest from reference TRBV19 and TRBJ1-5): DGGITQSPKYLFRKEGQNVTLSCEQNLNHDAMYWYRQDPGQGLRLIYYSQIVNDFQKGDIAEGYSVSREKKESFPLTVTSAQKNPTAFYLCASVGWAGERPQHFGDGTRLSIL.

CDR3 region: CASSSDRQFVNEQFF. Here the CDR3 DNA reads TGTGCCAGTAGTAGTGACAGGCAATTTGTCAATGAGCAGTTCTTC. The chain links TRBV19 to TRBJ2-1; perhaps TRBD1 as D (6 bases). Germline assignment: CDR1 LNHDA and CDR2 SQIVND (reference sequence). The CDR3 has 15 amino acids. Trimming removed 4 bases at V and 6 bases at J, with 16 bases between.

This clonotype has a count of ten or more. The rearrangement links TRBV2 to TRBJ1-2; tentatively, D is TRBD1 (5 bases). Trimming shortened V by 1 base and J by 7 bases, and 10 bases separated the two germline ends. This CDR3 comprises 13 residues. Germline CDR1 reads SNHLY; CDR2 reads FYNNEI. In DNA, the CDR3 is TGTGCCAGCAGTGAAGGGACACTTGGTGGCTACACCTTC. Its protein product is CASSEGTLGGYTF.

V and J are TRBV11-2 and TRBJ2-1, with D maybe TRBD2 (6 bases). With 3 bases removed from V and 9 bases from J, the gap between germline ends came to 15 bases. There are 14 residues in the CDR3. CDR1 SGHAT and CDR2 FQNNGV come from the germline V gene. This CDR3 reads CASSFARELREQFF. CDR3 DNA: TGTGCCAGCAGCTTTGCTCGGGAGTTACGTGAGCAGTTCTTC.

This clonotype was counted a few times. CDR3 sequence reads: CASSPLGLSFSGANVLTF. The CDR3 DNA reads as TGTGCCAGCAGTCCGTTGGGACTGTCGTTCTCTGGGGCCAACGTCCTGACTTTC. The chain has TRBV27 and TRBJ2-6; TRBD2 might be the D (6 bases). Germline assignment: CDR1 MNHEY and CDR2 SMNVEV (reference sequence). V lost 5 bases to trimming and J lost 0 bases, with 17 bases between them. The CDR3 loop spans 18 amino acids. Complete variable domain (other parts from reference TRBV27 and TRBJ2-6): EAQVTQNPRYLITVTGKKLTVTCSQNMNHEYMSWYRQDPGLGLRQIYYSMNVEVTDKGDVPEGYKVSRKEKRNFPLILESPSPNQTSLYFCASSPLGLSFSGANVLTFGAGSRLTVL.

Of note for this clonotype: A read error may account for a junction end that differs from germline. This chain uses TRBV11-2 with TRBJ2-5; D gene ambiguous. Germline V gene lookup returns CDR1 SGHAT and CDR2 FQNNGV. The CDR3 sequence is 11 residues long. The CDR3 spells CASSPQGTQYF. CDR3 DNA: TGTGCCAGCAGCCCGCAAGGGACCCAGTACTTC.